This T cell receptor (beta chain) comes out of a study of identical twins. Study-level findings and limits: Out-of-frame alpha sequences shared between twins exhibited an excess of low generation probability. Findings depended on cross-sectional statistics rather than tracking the same donors.

V trimming: 6 bases; J trimming: 0 bases; junction bases outside the gene matches: 5. CDR1 is SGHRS, CDR2 YFSETQ, per germline. This CDR3 contains 15 residues. In TCRdb, the 5' RACE reads were re-called with MiXCR into one record per CDR3 protein. Here the sample spans approximately 220,000 distinct CDR3 sequences, 7.5% being singletons. Remarks on this clonotype: Its antigen is not known.

The same sample was also studied in work on yellow fever vaccine responses in identical twins.

Sequencing was done on a sample of memory (CD45RO+) T cells sorted from blood. The V and J genes are TRBV5-1 and TRBJ2-1; 8 bases agree with TRBD2. This TCR derives from a woman aged 18-29 years in good health. DNA of the CDR3: TGCGCCAGCACCCGCGGGGGGTTCTCCTACAATGAGCAGTTCTTC. Translating it yields CASTRGGFSYNEQFF.